The rows below give T cell receptor beta chains drawn from one sample of a study of graft-versus-host responses after intestinal transplantation. Antigen specificity for these receptors is unknown. The repertoire was sequenced with immunoSEQ multiplex PCR; TCRdb's copy has only in-frame clones and lacks some. The profile shows fewer than 130,000 clones, 85% to 95% of them singletons. The sample in question was unstimulated CD8+ T cells sorted from spleen or lymph node cells, obtained before intestinal transplant. These receptors all stem from a human donor who received an intestinal transplant. The CDR3 runs from the conserved cysteine through the conserved F or W. D genes are given only for firm matches. Size tells how often a clone was seen (once, few, many) or the class of an expanded clone, and some rows leave it out.

D gene,J gene,V gene,clone size,CDR3 protein,CDR3 DNA
TRBD1,TRBJ1-2,TRBV10-2,once,CASRGQEFPGYTF,TGCGCCAGCAGGGGACAGGAATTCCCGGGCTACACCTTC
.,TRBJ2-7,TRBV15,.,CATRDTFDLFYEQYF,TGTGCCACCAGGGACACCTTCGACTTGTTCTACGAGCAGTACTTC
.,TRBJ2-7,TRBV9,.,CASSVGAAYEQYF,TGTGCCAGCAGCGTAGGGGCGGCCTACGAGCAATACTTC
.,TRBJ1-1,TRBV4-1,.,CASRSGVNGNTEAFF,TGCGCCAGCAGATCGGGAGTCAACGGGAACACTGAAGCTTTCTTT
TRBD2,TRBJ2-1,TRBV11-2,.,CASSLEAGVGNEQFF,TGTGCCAGCAGCCTCGAAGCGGGAGTAGGCAATGAGCAGTTCTTC
.,TRBJ2-7,TRBV7-9,.,CASSFEDFYEQYF,TGTGCCAGCAGCTTTGAAGACTTCTACGAGCAGTACTTC
.,TRBJ1-3,TRBV21-1,.,CASSSDTIYF,TGTGCCAGCAGCTCGGACACCATATATTTT
.,TRBJ2-1,TRBV27,.,CASSLLNEQFF,TGTGCCAGCAGTCTGCTCAATGAGCAGTTCTTC
.,TRBJ2-7,TRBV7-3,.,CASSPNPFSEQYF,TGTGCCAGCAGCCCAAATCCCTTCTCCGAGCAGTACTTC
.,TRBJ1-5,TRBV10-3,.,CAISRTAENQPQHF,TGTGCCATCAGTCGGACAGCCGAAAATCAGCCCCAGCATTTT
.,TRBJ2-1,TRBV19,.,CASRNFMLGVEQFF,TGTGCCAGTAGAAATTTCATGCTGGGGGTTGAGCAGTTCTTC
.,TRBJ1-2,TRBV27,.,CASTTRGGYGYTF,TGTGCCAGCACTACACGCGGGGGCTATGGCTACACCTTC
.,TRBJ2-7,TRBV7-8,once,CASSLKQGDYEQYF,TGTGCCAGCAGCTTAAAGCAGGGAGACTACGAGCAGTACTTC
.,TRBJ2-3,TRBV10-2,.,CASQGPGTDTQYF,TGCGCCAGCCAGGGCCCCGGCACAGATACGCAGTATTTT
.,TRBJ2-7,TRBV6-5,.,CASSYSRIGEQYF,TGTGCCAGCAGTTACAGCAGGATCGGCGAGCAGTACTTC
.,TRBJ2-5,TRBV12-5,.,CASGTLETQYF,TGTGCTAGTGGTACCCTGGAGACCCAGTACTTC
.,TRBJ2-7,TRBV6-5,.,CASSYAGRSYEQYF,TGTGCCAGCAGTTACGCGGGACGCTCCTACGAGCAGTACTTC
TRBD2,TRBJ2-3,TRBV5-1,.,CASSLRGGGTDTQYF,TGCGCCAGCAGCTTGCGGGGGGGTGGAACAGATACGCAGTATTTT
.,TRBJ2-7,TRBV7-9,.,CASSLGFDPYEQYF,TGTGCCAGCAGCTTAGGTTTCGACCCCTACGAGCAGTACTTC
.,TRBJ2-1,TRBV28,once,CASSFGGDNEQFF,TGTGCCAGCAGTTTTGGTGGGGACAATGAGCAGTTCTTC
.,TRBJ2-1,TRBV11-2,.,CASSLNEQFF,TGTGCCAGCAGCCTCAATGAGCAGTTCTTC
TRBD1,TRBJ2-7,TRBV19,.,CASSPGRGSSYEQYF,TGTGCCAGTAGTCCAGGCAGGGGGTCGTCCTACGAGCAGTACTTC
.,TRBJ2-1,TRBV27,.,CASRKGGVLYNEQFF,TGTGCCAGCAGGAAAGGGGGAGTGCTGTACAATGAGCAGTTCTTC
.,TRBJ2-1,TRBV5-1,.,CASSYVRGNNEQFF,TGCGCCAGCAGCTATGTCCGGGGTAACAATGAGCAGTTCTTC
.,TRBJ1-2,TRBV9,.,CASSVQPDYYGYTF,TGTGCCAGCAGCGTACAGCCAGATTACTATGGCTACACCTTC
TRBD1,TRBJ2-3,TRBV2,.,CASSLGTVSTDTQYF,TGTGCCAGCAGCCTCGGGACAGTGAGCACAGATACGCAGTATTTT
.,TRBJ2-1,TRBV27,.,CASSLRPGDSYNEQFF,TGTGCCAGCAGTCTCCGACCGGGGGACTCCTACAATGAGCAGTTCTTC
.,TRBJ2-2,TRBV29-1,.,CSVEVTGELFF,TGCAGCGTTGAGGTCACCGGGGAGCTGTTTTTT
TRBD1,TRBJ2-7,TRBV7-7,.,CASSPQGALEQYF,TGTGCTAGCAGTCCACAGGGGGCACTCGAGCAGTACTTC
.,TRBJ1-2,TRBV15,.,CATSREDGRGDGYTF,TGTGCCACCAGCAGAGAGGACGGTCGTGGTGATGGCTACACCTTC
.,TRBJ2-5,TRBV13,.,CASSPPPLQETQYF,TGTGCCAGCAGCCCCCCCCCGCTCCAAGAGACCCAGTACTTC
.,TRBJ1-5,TRBV9,once,CASSAGGQPQHF,TGTGCCAGCAGCGCGGGGGGGCAGCCCCAGCATTTT
TRBD1,TRBJ2-4,TRBV7-9,once,CASSWEDRGMNIQYF,TGTGCCAGCAGCTGGGAGGACAGGGGGATGAACATTCAGTACTTC
.,TRBJ2-1,TRBV19,.,CASSPSASLEQFF,TGTGCCAGTAGTCCCTCCGCCTCACTTGAGCAGTTCTTC
.,TRBJ2-1,TRBV4-1,.,CASSQGADRRNEQFF,TGCGCCAGCAGCCAGGGGGCGGATAGACGGAATGAGCAGTTCTTC
.,TRBJ2-1,TRBV18,.,CASSTRTDNEQFF,TGTGCCAGCTCAACACGGACAGACAATGAGCAGTTCTTC
TRBD1,TRBJ1-1,TRBV4-1,.,CASSQGQGGSNTEAFF,TGCGCCAGCAGCCAGGGACAGGGAGGATCGAACACTGAAGCTTTCTTT
.,TRBJ1-5,TRBV19,.,CASMNRGYSNQPQHF,TGTGCCAGTATGAATAGGGGGTACAGCAATCAGCCCCAGCATTTT
TRBD1,TRBJ2-1,TRBV7-9,.,CASSPGQGEKNEQFF,TGTGCCAGCAGCCCTGGACAGGGGGAAAAAAATGAGCAGTTCTTC
.,TRBJ2-7,TRBV7-2,.,CASSLVLEQYF,TGTGCCAGCAGCTTAGTTCTCGAGCAGTACTTC
.,TRBJ2-7,TRBV19,few,CASMAQNYEQYF,TGTGCCAGTATGGCCCAAAACTACGAGCAGTACTTC
.,TRBJ1-1,TRBV28,.,CASSLQGVMNTEAFF,TGTGCCAGCAGTTTACAAGGGGTCATGAACACTGAAGCTTTCTTT
.,TRBJ2-1,TRBV5-6,.,CASSLRAYEQFF,TGTGCCAGCAGCTTGCGGGCTTATGAGCAGTTCTTC
.,TRBJ2-7,TRBV27,.,CASSTGTQVTYEQYF,TGTGCCAGCAGTACCGGGACACAAGTAACCTACGAGCAGTACTTC
TRBD2,TRBJ2-7,TRBV19,.,CASSIGPRTSGSNYEQYF,TGTGCCAGTAGTATAGGTCCCCGGACTAGCGGGAGTAACTACGAGCAGTACTTC
.,TRBJ2-3,TRBV2,.,CASSAGTSTDTQYF,TGTGCCAGCAGCGCAGGGACTAGCACAGATACGCAGTATTTT
TRBD2,TRBJ2-7,TRBV27,once,CASSLSMGGSYEQYF,TGTGCCAGCAGTTTATCGATGGGGGGGTCCTACGAGCAGTACTTC
TRBD1,TRBJ1-1,TRBV19,.,CASTPDRGYTEAFF,TGTGCCAGTACTCCGGACAGGGGATACACTGAAGCTTTCTTT
.,TRBJ1-2,TRBV18,.,CASSPRPDCF,TGTGCCAGCTCACCGCGGCCCGACTGCTTC
TRBD1,TRBJ2-7,TRBV29-1,.,CSVRTGVGEQYF,TGCAGCGTCAGGACAGGGGTTGGTGAGCAGTACTTC
TRBD2,TRBJ2-4,TRBV4-1,once,CASSQEGGKNIQYF,TGCGCCAGCAGCCAAGAGGGAGGGAAAAACATTCAGTACTTC